The 19 T cell receptor beta chains below come from one sample, sequenced in a study of T cell responses to AZD1222 COVID-19 vaccine. Clones were sequenced by immunoSEQ multiplex PCR, and TCRdb holds only the in-frame ones, with some missing. The table has 250,000 or so clones, approximately 95% seen once. The sequences come from peripheral blood, collected on day 0 of AZD1222 vaccination. These receptors came from an adult in good health.

The rearrangement links TRBV5-1 to TRBJ2-2; the match to TRBD1 covers 7 bases. The CDR3 has 15 amino acids. Trimming took 1 base from V and 3 from J; bases not matched to a gene: 3. CDR1 and CDR2 (germline): SGHRS, YFSETQ. The CDR3 bases are TGCGCCAGCAGCTTGTCGGGACAGCACACCGGGGAGCTGTTTTTT. It codes for CASSLSGQHTGELFF.

This clone was seen only a few times. For the CDR3, the DNA is TGTGCCAGCAGTGAAACTCCCGGACTAGCGGGAGGGACAGATACGCAGTATTTT. This translates into CASSETPGLAGGTDTQYF. V gene TRBV6-1 combines with J gene TRBJ2-3, with 15 bases aligning to TRBD2. V shed 2 bases, J shed 3 bases, and the junction held 6 bases outside the gene matches. Germline V gene sequence: CDR1 MNHNS, CDR2 SASEGT. The CDR3 totals 18 residues.

The chain uses TRBV12-3 or TRBV12-4 and TRBJ1-6; 7 bases map to TRBD1. V shed 7 bases, J shed 10 bases, and the junction held 7 bases outside the gene matches. This CDR3 is 13 amino acids long. The CDR3 DNA follows: TGTGCCAGCACCTCGGGGACAGAATCACCCCTCCACTTT. This encodes CASTSGTESPLHF.

This clone showed up just once. The gene calls are TRBV5-4 and TRBJ1-4; no definite D call. Trimming removed 2 bases at V and 8 bases at J, with 7 bases between. The CDR3 has 12 residues. Germline CDR1 reads SGHNT; CDR2 reads YYREEE (reference sequence). CDR3 DNA: TGTGCCAGCAGCTTTGCTGCGGAAAAACTGTTTTTT. Its protein is CASSFAAEKLFF.

This sequence joins TRBV28 and TRBJ1-4, with D uncertain. The germline gives CDR1 MDHEN, CDR2 SYDVKM. V gave up 8 bases and J gave up 10 bases, with 20 bases separating them. The CDR3 sequence is 14 residues long. The DNA for the CDR3 is TGTGCCAGCCTCTCACCCCACAAATCGACAAAACTGTTTTTT. This encodes CASLSPHKSTKLFF.

V gene TRBV4-2 combines with J gene TRBJ2-5, with D maybe TRBD2 (5 bases). This CDR3 is built from 16 residues. CDR1 and CDR2 from the germline V gene are LGHNA and YNFKEQ. Trimming removed 3 bases at V and 5 bases at J, with 19 bases between. The CDR3 DNA reads as TGTGCCAGCAGCCAGGCCCCCTCGGACTGGAGGGAGACCCAGTACTTC. This sequence encodes CASSQAPSDWRETQYF.

The chain uses TRBV6-2 or TRBV6-3 and TRBJ2-7; D not resolved. The germline V and J ends were trimmed by 0 bases and 2 bases, with 2 bases remaining between them. The CDR3 spans 12 residues. Germline CDR1 MNHEY, CDR2 SVGEGT. CDR3 sequence (DNA): TGTGCCAGCAGTTACTCTGCCTACGAGCAGTACTTC. Its protein product is CASSYSAYEQYF.

The chain employs TRBV9 and TRBJ1-2, with D unclear. The V end lost 0 bases, the J end lost 1 base, and 10 bases lay between the germline ends. CDR3 size: 15 residues. The germline CDR1 and CDR2 sequences are SGDLS and YYNGEE. For the CDR3, the DNA is TGTGCCAGCAGCGTAGCCCTGGGGATTAACTATGGCTACACCTTC. This gives the protein CASSVALGINYGYTF.

V and J are TRBV5-5 and TRBJ1-1; D is possibly TRBD1 (5 bases). The CDR3 has 15 amino acids. Germline V CDR1 and CDR2: SGHKS, YYEKEE (reference sequence). V gave up 0 bases and J gave up 7 bases, with 16 bases separating them. The CDR3 DNA sequence: TGTGCCAGCAGCTTGGCCGGGGGATTTGAGTTTGAAGCTTTCTTT. It is translated as CASSLAGGFEFEAFF. The whole variable domain, filled in from reference TRBV5-5 and TRBJ1-1, reads DAGVTQSPTHLIKTRGQQVTLRCSPISGHKSVSWYQQVLGQGPQFIFQYYEKEERGRGNFPDRFSARQFPNYSSELNVNALLLGDSALYLCASSLAGGFEFEAFFGQGTRLTVV.

The genes are TRBV5-6 and TRBJ1-6; 7 positions agree with TRBD1. V shed 3 bases and J 4 bases; nucleotides not matched to a gene: 10. CDR1 and CDR2 from the germline V gene are SGHDT and YYEEEE. There are 17 residues in the CDR3. The CDR3 nucleotides are TGTGCCAGCAGCTCTGGACAGGTCGCCCTTTATAATTCACCCCTCCACTTT. Its translation is CASSSGQVALYNSPLHF. The full variable domain, in which reference TRBV5-6 and TRBJ1-6 provide the parts outside the CDR3, is DAGVTQSPTHLIKTRGQQVTLRCSPKSGHDTVSWYQQALGQGPQFIFQYYEEEERQRGNFPDRFSGHQFPNYSSELNVNALLLGDSALYLCASSSGQVALYNSPLHFGNGTRLTVT.

The chain carries TRBV28 and TRBJ2-1, with 12 bases lining up with TRBD2. The germline V gene has CDR1 MDHEN and CDR2 SYDVKM. This CDR3 spans 16 amino acids. After removal of 5 bases from V and 7 bases from J, the junction contained 9 bases not matched to a gene. CDR3 amino acids: CASSPSSGGAVNEQFF. The CDR3 bases are TGTGCCAGCAGTCCTTCTAGCGGGGGGGCCGTGAATGAGCAGTTCTTC.

This sequence joins TRBV7-3 and TRBJ2-2; D is unclear. The germline V and J ends were trimmed by 5 bases and 2 bases, with 18 bases remaining between them. This CDR3 contains 17 residues. In germline, CDR1 is SGHTA, CDR2 FQGTGA. The CDR3 is CASSHAPLRSNTGELFF. The CDR3 coding sequence is TGTGCCAGCAGCCACGCCCCACTACGCTCCAACACCGGGGAGCTGTTTTTT.

In its sample, this clone was seen once. The chain uses TRBV14 and TRBJ1-4; a weak D match, TRBD1 (6 bases). The CDR3 has 15 amino acids. V was clipped by 2 bases and J by 8 bases, with 15 bases between them. Germline V lookup: CDR1 SGHDN, CDR2 FVKESK. Written as DNA, the CDR3 is TGTGCCAGCAGCCAAAGTCGACAGGCCCGCGAAAAACTGTTTTTT. This translates into CASSQSRQAREKLFF. Full variable domain (remainder filled in from reference TRBV14 and TRBJ1-4): EAGVTQFPSHSVIEKGQTVTLRCDPISGHDNLYWYRRVMGKEIKFLLHFVKESKQDESGMPNNRFLAERTGGTYSTLKVQPAELEDSGVYFCASSQSRQAREKLFFGSGTQLSVL.

The chain links TRBV6-5 to TRBJ2-7; D is ambiguous. Trimming stripped 2 bases from V and 2 bases from J, with 7 bases between. CDR3 length: 13 residues. The germline V gene encodes CDR1 MNHEY and CDR2 SVGAGI. The CDR3 DNA is TGTGCCAGCAGTTACGGCTCCACCTACGAGCAGTACTTC. Translation gives CASSYGSTYEQYF.

This sequence joins TRBV5-4 and TRBJ1-1; D might be TRBD1 (5 bases). V was pared by 2 bases and J by 4 bases, with 12 bases between. The CDR3 covers 14 residues. CDR1 and CDR2 (germline): SGHNT, YYREEE (reference sequence). CDR3 residues: CASSLGARATEAFF. The CDR3 DNA reads as TGTGCCAGCAGCTTAGGGGCGCGTGCCACTGAAGCTTTCTTT.

The chain is built from TRBV19 and TRBJ1-5; possible D gene TRBD1, 5 bases. CDR1 and CDR2 (germline): LNHDA, SQIVND (reference sequence). Trimming stripped 7 bases from V and 0 bases from J, with 10 bases between. There are 14 residues in the CDR3. The CDR3 sequence is CASMVRDSNQPQHF. The CDR3 DNA sequence: TGTGCCAGTATGGTCAGGGATAGCAATCAGCCCCAGCATTTT.

V gene TRBV5-4 combines with J gene TRBJ2-1; no definite D call. The CDR3 contains 14 residues. The V end lost 6 bases, the J end lost 5 bases, and 15 bases lay between the germline ends. The V gene's germline CDR1 is SGHNT and CDR2 YYREEE (reference sequence). CDR3 loop: CASTTETSDNEQFF. As DNA, the CDR3 is TGTGCCAGCACCACAGAAACATCCGACAATGAGCAGTTCTTC.

The chain joins TRBV2 to TRBJ2-1; TRBD1 agrees at 7 bases. After removal of 7 bases from V and 0 bases from J, the junction contained 6 bases not matched to a gene. This CDR3 has 15 residues. Germline V CDR1 and CDR2: SNHLY, FYNNEI. The CDR3 DNA sequence: TGTGCCAGCAACTCCCGGGACAGCTCCTACAATGAGCAGTTCTTC. It translates to CASNSRDSSYNEQFF.

The chain links TRBV11-1 to TRBJ2-5; TRBD2 is a possible D gene (6 bases). The CDR3 has 13 residues. V was cut by 5 bases and J by 5 bases, with 12 bases left in between. In germline, CDR1 is SGHAT, CDR2 FQDESV (reference sequence). This chain's CDR3 is CASSAGTAETQYF. The CDR3 nucleotides are TGTGCCAGCAGCGCGGGGACCGCGGAGACCCAGTACTTC. Looking up the rest from reference TRBV11-1 and TRBJ2-5 gives the full variable domain: EAEVAQSPRYKITEKSQAVAFWCDPISGHATLYWYRQILGQGPELLVQFQDESVVDDSQLPKDRFSAERLKGVDSTLKIQPAELGDSAMYLCASSAGTAETQYFGPGTRLLVL.